This T cell receptor (beta chain) came from a study of T cell responses to AZD1222 COVID-19 vaccine (TCRdb year 2021). In terms of the full investigation: TCR sequencing covered some 240 trial participants: about 210 given two doses of AZD1222 and some 25 given two doses of MenACWY control vaccine. Trial participants were enrolled into age subgroups of 18-55, 56-69 and 70-plus years, which contained 148, 28 and 57 TCR-sequenced participants, respectively.

What this sample's time point label stands for: about 28 days (+/-7) after the second vaccine dose. Explained via the paper, the treatment or condition label denotes: meningococcal conjugate vaccine given as trial control. Vaccinee samples came from UK trials COV001 and COV002, including a single-blind randomized controlled phase 2/3 trial of AZD1222 (ChAdOx1 nCoV-19) in healthy adults. For TCRbeta chain sequencing, PBMC samples from trial participants were taken at day 0 and at day 28 after the second dose. The research as a whole found: Because no samples from the day 14 peak response were available, repertoires could be characterized only after the peak T cell response. Nearly half of unique spike-specific TCRs reportedly recognized epitopes outside regions mutated in the B.1.351 and B.1.1.7 variants. Spike-specific TCR breadth and depth rose significantly after two AZD1222 doses compared with day 0 and with MenACWY recipients. The whole spike protein was spanned by vaccine-associated CD4 TCRs, and dominant responses were seen in regions 160-218 and 743-854. In the small 56-69-year group, the increase in depth fell short of significance, most likely because of low power. Conclusions about previously exposed vaccinees are limited because only 5 or 6 AZD1222 recipients were SARS-CoV-2 seropositive at baseline. Participants were mostly white British and included more females than males, and it was suggested by the authors that clonal diversity may have been underestimated.

The CDR3 regions of human TCRbeta chains were analyzed by immunosequencing. The authors' analysis ran thus. Repertoire TCRs were checked for matches against a reference library of SARS-CoV-2-specific TCRs that had been generated using the MIRA antigen-specificity platform. Breadth was defined as the fraction of unique TCRs that were SARS-CoV-2-associated. Depth was defined as the fraction of total T cells that were SARS-CoV-2-associated. Using the MIRA data, each spike-specific TCR was assigned both to the spike region to which the TCR was reactive and to a CD4 or CD8 class. Log10-transformed breadth and depth values were compared by one-way ANOVA with Sidak's multiple comparisons tests. This is the immuneACCESS table as TCRdb keeps it, with only in-frame sequences that have V and J called. A part of the clones is gone; compared with another copy, unresolved V genes explain less than half, and the rest is unexplained. Clone size and the V and J calls come from that table; the DNA yielded D and trimming. The sample table shows over 150,000 clones, and 80% to 95% are seen once. The top ten clones comprise about 1% of the sample.

CDR1 WSHSY and CDR2 SAAADI are derived from the germline V gene. From cysteine to phenylalanine, the CDR3 is 11 amino acids long. CDR3 DNA is the only sequence kept; it has 33 bases, read in frame from the first base. V and J lose 3 bases and 6 bases, and a span of 6 bases separates them. Comment on this clone: Its target antigen remains unknown. No much larger clonotype is one base removed from it; base qualities were not supplied.

This specimen consisted of peripheral blood, obtained 28 days after the second dose of the MenACWY control vaccine. The TCR comes from an adult who received the MenACWY meningococcal vaccine as a control. The rearrangement combines TRBV10-2 with TRBJ2-7; no D gene call is confident. The DNA sequence is as follows: TGCGCCAGCAGTGATCCCCTCGAGCAGTACTTC. Translated, this gives CASSDPLEQYF.